Here is one T cell receptor (beta chain) with its context. What this receptor recognizes is not known. No much larger clone is present one base from it, and per-base qualities are unavailable. The source of the sample is a study of T cell changes during pregnancy in multiple sclerosis (dated by TCRdb to 2018 to 2020). A note on the overall study: Changes in the T cell repertoire over the course of pregnancy were examined in this study in women with multiple sclerosis.

Libraries came from the immunoSEQ multiplex PCR assay. Sourced from immuneACCESS, this table was stored by TCRdb with only in-frame sequences that have V and J called. A share of the clones is absent; for the studies checked, an unresolved V gene accounts for under half, and the remainder has no known explanation. Here the sample has roughly 93,000 clones; roughly 92% occur a single time. The leading ten clones occupy approximately 2% of the sample. The TCR originated in a female donor with multiple sclerosis, enrolled in a pregnancy study. This specimen was peripheral blood, taken after pregnancy.

CDR3 region: CASSSNRDRGNALHF. The nucleotide sequence is given as TGTGCCAGCAGCTCTAACCGGGACAGGGGAAATGCCCTCCACTTT. This receptor chain uses TRBV7-2 and TRBJ1-6; TRBD1 lines up with 10 middle nucleotides. The CDR3 goes from the cysteine to the phenylalanine over 15 residues. The retained sequence is limited to the CDR3, 45 bases, with the frame set at the first base. CDR1 and CDR2 were assigned from the germline V gene as SGHTA and FQGNSA. V has 4 bases trimmed and J has 14 bases trimmed; junction bases matching no gene number 11.